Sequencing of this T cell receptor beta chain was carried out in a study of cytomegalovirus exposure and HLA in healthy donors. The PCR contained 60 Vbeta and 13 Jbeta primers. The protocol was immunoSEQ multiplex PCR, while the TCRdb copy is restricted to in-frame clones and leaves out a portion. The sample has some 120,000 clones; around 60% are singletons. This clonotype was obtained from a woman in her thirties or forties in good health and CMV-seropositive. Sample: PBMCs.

CDR3 amino acids: CASSQASAGYNEQFF. DNA for the CDR3: TGCGCCAGCAGCCAAGCATCGGCGGGCTACAATGAGCAGTTCTTC. The chain is built from TRBV4-1 and TRBJ2-1, with D maybe TRBD2 (5 bases). CDR3 length: 15 residues. V was pared by 1 base and J by 3 bases, with 10 bases between. Germline CDR1 is MGHRA and CDR2 is YSYEKL.